A selection of T cell receptor beta chains follows, all from one sample in a study of CD8+ T cells in alopecia areata. Repertoires were generated with immunoSEQ multiplex PCR, while TCRdb's copy carries only in-frame clones and drops some. The data hold hundreds of thousands of clones, with 65% to 70% observed a single time. The sequences come from CD4+ T cells sorted from blood, collected at week 0. The receptors were gathered from a human donor with alopecia areata. Both conserved end residues are part of each CDR3. A D gene is named only where the DNA matches it firmly. Clone size is stated in some rows and not others, as once, few, many or a class when expanded.

V,size,length,D,J,DNA,CDR3
TRBV29-1,.,14,TRBD1,TRBJ2-5,TGCAGCGCCCGAGGACAGGGACCCCATGAGACCCAGTACTTC,CSARGQGPHETQYF
TRBV30,.,15,.,TRBJ1-3,TGTGCCTGGAGCGCCTTGATGATATCTGGAAACACCATATATTTT,CAWSALMISGNTIYF
TRBV5-1,.,15,TRBD1,TRBJ2-1,TGCGCCAGCAACCCGACAGGGGGCGCCTACAATGAGCAGTTCTTC,CASNPTGGAYNEQFF
TRBV6-1,.,16,.,TRBJ2-3,TGTGCCAGCAGTGAAGCGCTGAGGGCTAGCACAGATACGCAGTATTTT,CASSEALRASTDTQYF
TRBV4-3,.,12,.,TRBJ2-1,TGCGCCAGCAGCCAGGGACCAAGTGAGCAGTTCTTC,CASSQGPSEQFF
TRBV5-6,.,14,.,TRBJ2-1,TGTGCCAGCAGCAGACAGAGCTCCTACAATGAGCAGTTCTTC,CASSRQSSYNEQFF
TRBV27,.,12,.,TRBJ1-5,TGTGCCAGCAGTTCCCCCCTGGGGCCCCAGCATTTT,CASSSPLGPQHF
TRBV29-1,.,16,TRBD1,TRBJ2-1,TGCAGCGTTGAAGATACCGGACAGGGGGCTGGCGATGAGCAGTTCTTC,CSVEDTGQGAGDEQFF
TRBV30,.,15,TRBD1,TRBJ1-2,TGTGCCTGGAGCGGCCCGAGGGACAGATGGAATGGCTACACCTTC,CAWSGPRDRWNGYTF
TRBV5-6,.,15,TRBD1,TRBJ1-3,TGTGCCAGCAGCCCCCCGACAGGGGTAGGAAACACCATATATTTT,CASSPPTGVGNTIYF
TRBV29-1,.,16,TRBD1,TRBJ1-5,TGCAGCGTCCGGGACAGGGGCGCAGGTAGCAATCAGCCCCAGCATTTT,CSVRDRGAGSNQPQHF
TRBV30,.,16,.,TRBJ1-6,TGTGCCTGGAGTGTACGAGGTCCCACCTATAATTCACCCCTCCACTTT,CAWSVRGPTYNSPLHF
TRBV4-2,.,11,.,TRBJ1-1,TGTGCCAGCAGCAAGAACACTGAAGCTTTCTTT,CASSKNTEAFF
TRBV29-1,.,13,.,TRBJ1-1,TGCAGCGTGAAGGGAGACCCCAACACTGAAGCTTTCTTT,CSVKGDPNTEAFF
TRBV5-1,.,15,.,TRBJ2-6,TGCGCCAGCAGCTTGGTAGGGACTGGGGCCAACGTCCTGACTTTC,CASSLVGTGANVLTF
TRBV5-4,.,14,.,TRBJ1-1,TGTGCCAGCAGCCACCCCGGGGGGCACACTGAAGCTTTCTTT,CASSHPGGHTEAFF
TRBV10-3,.,16,TRBD1,TRBJ2-1,TGTGCCAGCAGTTACTCCGGGACAGGGTTTGTCAATGAGCAGTTCTTC,CASSYSGTGFVNEQFF
TRBV4-1,.,14,TRBD1,TRBJ2-5,TGCGCCAGCAGCCATCCGGACAGGCAAGAGACCCAGTACTTC,CASSHPDRQETQYF
TRBV11-2,.,11,.,TRBJ2-7,TGTGCCAGCAGCTTAGACTACGAGCAGTACTTC,CASSLDYEQYF
TRBV29-1,.,12,.,TRBJ2-7,TGCAGCGTTGAGCAGGGACCCTACGAGCAGTACTTC,CSVEQGPYEQYF
TRBV5-1,few,14,.,TRBJ1-2,TGCGCCAGCAGCTTGACAGGGCTGATCTATGGCTACACCTTC,CASSLTGLIYGYTF
TRBV4-1,.,13,.,TRBJ2-1,TGCGCCAGCAGCCAACGCACGTACAATGAGCAGTTCTTC,CASSQRTYNEQFF
TRBV19,.,14,.,TRBJ2-7,TGTGCCAGTAGTTCCCGGGACACCTCCTACGAGCAGTACTTC,CASSSRDTSYEQYF
TRBV29-1,once,12,.,TRBJ1-5,TGCAGCTCTGGGGACGGGAATCAGCCCCAGCATTTT,CSSGDGNQPQHF
TRBV9,.,15,.,TRBJ2-3,TGTGCCAGCAGCGGACAGGCGAGTGGCACAGATACGCAGTATTTT,CASSGQASGTDTQYF
TRBV30,.,17,TRBD2,TRBJ2-5,TGTGCCTGGAGCATCCAGCGGGGGCCTCAACTACAAGAGACCCAGTACTTC,CAWSIQRGPQLQETQYF
TRBV5-6,.,13,TRBD2,TRBJ2-6,TGTGCCAGCAGCTTAGCGGGGACCAACGTCCTGACTTTC,CASSLAGTNVLTF
TRBV6-5,.,15,.,TRBJ2-7,TGTGCCAGCAGTTACTCCACTTCTCTAACCTACGAGCAGTACTTC,CASSYSTSLTYEQYF
TRBV4-3,.,13,.,TRBJ2-5,TGCGCCAGCAGCCAAAGACAGCAAGAGACCCAGTACTTC,CASSQRQQETQYF
TRBV19,few,14,.,TRBJ1-1,TGTGCCAGCCAGCCCTCGACAGAGAACACTGAAGCTTTCTTT,CASQPSTENTEAFF
TRBV13,once,12,.,TRBJ1-1,TGTGCCAGCAGCTCTAGGGTCACTGAAGCTTTCTTT,CASSSRVTEAFF
TRBV27,.,15,TRBD1,TRBJ2-3,TGTGCCAGCAGTTTTGACAGGGGGCCCACAGATACGCAGTATTTT,CASSFDRGPTDTQYF
TRBV6-5,few,15,.,TRBJ2-7,TGTGCCAGCAGGGGATTAGGGATGGGCTCCTACGAGCAGTACTTC,CASRGLGMGSYEQYF
TRBV18,.,13,TRBD1,TRBJ2-1,TGTGCCAGCTCACCTGGACAGGGCCAAGAGCAGTTCTTC,CASSPGQGQEQFF
TRBV7-2,.,12,.,TRBJ1-6,TGTGCCAGCAGCCCGGCGAATTCACCCCTCCACTTT,CASSPANSPLHF
TRBV29-1,.,13,.,TRBJ2-5,TGCAGCGTGGGCCCGGTGCCGAGGGAGACCCAGTACTTC,CSVGPVPRETQYF
TRBV5-4,few,14,TRBD1,TRBJ1-6,TGTGCCAGCAGCTCCGACAGGGGTGATTCACCCCTCCACTTT,CASSSDRGDSPLHF
TRBV29-1,.,12,.,TRBJ2-7,TGCAGCGTTGGGCACCAGTCCAACGAGCAGTACTTC,CSVGHQSNEQYF
TRBV6-1,.,12,.,TRBJ2-2,TGTGCCAGCAGTGTCGCTCCGGGGGAGCTGTTTTTT,CASSVAPGELFF
TRBV19,.,13,.,TRBJ2-1,TGTGCCAGTCAGGAGACGGCCTACAATGAGCAGTTCTTC,CASQETAYNEQFF
TRBV30,.,13,.,TRBJ2-2,TGTGCCTGGAGTAAAACGAACACCGGGGAGCTGTTTTTT,CAWSKTNTGELFF
TRBV13,few,16,TRBD2,TRBJ2-5,TGTGCCAGCAGCCTAAGCATACTAGCGGGGGAAGAGACCCAGTACTTC,CASSLSILAGEETQYF
TRBV7-2,.,14,.,TRBJ2-5,TGTGCCAGCAGCCGCCGGGTGGACGGAGAGACCCAGTACTTC,CASSRRVDGETQYF
TRBV2,.,14,.,TRBJ1-1,TGTGCCAGCAGGGCCCAGGAATCTAACACTGAAGCTTTCTTT,CASRAQESNTEAFF
TRBV13,.,14,TRBD2,TRBJ2-1,TGTGCCAGTTTCCCTTCGAGCGGGGCCCGTGAGCAGTTCTTC,CASFPSSGAREQFF
TRBV10-3,.,11,.,TRBJ2-5,TGTGCCATCAGTGAGAAAGAGACCCAGTACTTC,CAISEKETQYF
TRBV30,.,13,.,TRBJ1-1,TGTGCCTGGAGTTCCAGGGGAGACACTGAAGCTTTCTTT,CAWSSRGDTEAFF
TRBV27,.,13,.,TRBJ2-7,TGTGCCAGCAGTCTCCCGGGGACCTACGAGCAGTACTTC,CASSLPGTYEQYF
TRBV6-6,.,16,.,TRBJ2-2,TGTGCCAGCAGTTACTCGAGACAGACGAACACCGGGGAGCTGTTTTTT,CASSYSRQTNTGELFF
TRBV27,few,12,.,TRBJ2-3,TGTGCCAGCGGTCCGGGGTCAGATACGCAGTATTTT,CASGPGSDTQYF
TRBV29-1,.,13,.,TRBJ1-1,TGCAGCGTTATGGACCCTCTGAACACTGAAGCTTTCTTT,CSVMDPLNTEAFF
TRBV30,.,13,.,TRBJ2-1,TGTGCCTGGAGTGCTAGCTGGGCCAATGAGCAGTTCTTC,CAWSASWANEQFF